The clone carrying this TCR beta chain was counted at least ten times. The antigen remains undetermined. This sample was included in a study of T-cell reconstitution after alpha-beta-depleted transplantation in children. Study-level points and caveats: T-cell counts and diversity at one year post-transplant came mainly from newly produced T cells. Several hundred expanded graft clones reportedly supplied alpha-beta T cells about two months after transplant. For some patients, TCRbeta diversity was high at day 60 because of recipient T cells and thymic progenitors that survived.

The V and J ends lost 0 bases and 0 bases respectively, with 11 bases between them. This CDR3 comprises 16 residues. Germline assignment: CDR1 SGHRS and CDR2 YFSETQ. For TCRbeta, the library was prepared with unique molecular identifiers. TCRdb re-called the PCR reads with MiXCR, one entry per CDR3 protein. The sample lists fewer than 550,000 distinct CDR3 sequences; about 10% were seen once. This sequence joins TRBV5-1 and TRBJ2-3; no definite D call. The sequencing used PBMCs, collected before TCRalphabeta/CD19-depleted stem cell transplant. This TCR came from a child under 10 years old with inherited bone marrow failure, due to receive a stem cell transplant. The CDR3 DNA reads TGCGCCAGCAGCTTGGCCACGAGCAGGAGCACAGATACGCAGTATTTT. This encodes CASSLATSRSTDTQYF.